This T cell receptor beta chain emerged from a study of regulatory T cells in long-lasting Graves disease (dated by TCRdb to the early 2020s). The study in broad terms: In the newly diagnosed Graves' disease group, patients had been taking antithyroid drugs for less than 3 months. The study took place in China and was registered as a clinical trial. Persistent Graves' disease patients were compared with newly diagnosed Graves' disease patients by peripheral blood TCR sequencing and RNA sequencing. A total of about 33 samples underwent TCR sequencing: around 13 from persistent and roughly 20 from newly diagnosed Graves' disease patients.

V is trimmed back by 5 bases and J by 0 bases, and the junction contains 4 bases that no gene match accounts for. The CDR3 runs 17 residues from the cysteine to the phenylalanine. Only the CDR3 DNA is retained, 51 bases long and in frame from the first base. Library prep was done by multiplex PCR. TCRdb shows the sequencer as Illumina HiSeq 4000. TCR beta libraries were built with iRepertoire HTBI primers and Arm-PCR amplification of CDR3 regions. Before sequencing, the PCR products went through gel purification. Under the source paper's analysis protocol: Gene usage analysis of CDR3 amino acid clonotypes relied on the 62 TRBV and 13 to 15 TRBJ segments identified across samples. COPE and FqMerger were used to merge filtered high-quality paired reads into contigs. BLAST was used to align contigs to the IMGT TRBV, TRBD and TRBJ reference genes, and CDR3 was defined following IMGT. Any clonotype with a frequency above 0.1% was counted as a highly expanded clone. Shannon entropy served as the measure of repertoire diversity, while the Gini coefficient captured V-J evenness. A clonotype found in more than one individual was treated as public. Through fastp at Q25 and MiXCR, TCRdb rebuilt clones from the public reads, retaining in-frame beta chains. Each entry is one CDR3 protein sequence, shown with its most common DNA and genes. TCRdb, rather than the study authors, made the V and J calls. This sample is represented by 540,000 or so distinct CDR3 sequences; 13% of them were singletons. The top ten constitute roughly a tenth of the sample.

This specimen's time point label, interpreted: newly diagnosed GD, antithyroid drugs for less than 3 months. RNA was extracted from PBMCs in TRIzol for both TCR sequencing and RNA sequencing. The diagnosis of Graves' disease was made according to American Thyroid Association guidelines. Patients for the study were recruited at an endocrinology department in Xi'an, China. Each patient gave around 9 milliliters of peripheral blood, collected in an EDTA anticoagulant tube. Ficoll Paque Plus density gradient separation was used to isolate PBMCs, and no additional T cell sorting was done. An Agilent 2100 Bioanalyzer and agarose gel were used to check RNA quality, and a NanoDrop 2000 was used to measure RNA concentration. In this sample, this clonotype turned up many times. Its specific antigen is unknown. One base away there is no much larger clone; base qualities are not given. Here is what the overall study found, with its caveats: Because the primary lesion, thyroid tissue, could not be accessed, the study looked at peripheral blood alone. Compared with newly diagnosed patients, persistent Graves' disease patients had lower TCR Shannon entropy and fewer highly expanded clones, which suggests clonal expansion. A larger number of public clonotypes was shared among persistent patients (2,741) than among newly diagnosed patients (more than 850). The small sample size was acknowledged by the authors as a limitation that may reduce accuracy. Only the TCR beta chain was sequenced and analyzed. Preferential use of TRBV28, TRBJ1-2 and TRBJ2-5 was observed in persistent disease, whereas TRBV20-1 and TRBJ2-1 were favored in newly diagnosed disease.

The data also belong to a second study, concerning T cells in Graves' hyperthyroidism and ophthalmopathy. The second paper states: A patient counted as having stable Graves' hyperthyroidism if no progression to ophthalmopathy occurred over 18 months of follow-up. Hyperthyroidism patients were newly diagnosed, with disease duration under 2 months, and aged 18 to 65 years. The study excluded patients with uncontrolled infections, other autoimmune diseases, pregnancy or lactation. Clinical symptoms, serum thyroxine and TRAb, thyroid ultrasound, and orbital computed tomography formed the basis for the diagnoses. For the first round of RT-PCR on the TCR CDR3, the HTBI primer set was used together with the Qiagen OneStep RT-PCR kit. Blood samples also contained most of the expanded thyroid clonotypes (frequency above 0.001), which suggests that blood repertoires may reflect thyroid immune responses. A 13 V-J signature model separated ophthalmopathy from stable hyperthyroidism, with around 91% sensitivity and 81.08% specificity in cross-validation and 80%/75% in testing. In validation, the model predicted progression to ophthalmopathy with about 71% sensitivity and 72.22% specificity, a median of 6.5 months before onset. TCR V-J signatures able to tell the groups apart were searched for in a discovery cohort of around 95 patients, of whom 40 to 45 had Graves' ophthalmopathy and 57 had stable Graves' hyperthyroidism. Prospective prediction of ophthalmopathy was tested in an independent validation cohort consisting of fewer than 20 hyperthyroidism patients and about 17 patients who later progressed to ophthalmopathy. The roughly 100 discovery patients were randomly divided into training and test sets at a 7:3 ratio. Thyroid tissue and blood T-cell repertoires from six Graves' hyperthyroidism patients were also compared in the study. After sampling, hyperthyroidism patients received methimazole starting at 30 mg daily, and ophthalmopathy patients received high-dose intravenous methylprednisolone. Libraries were constructed in a second round of multiplex PCR, after which size selection and purification were performed. Paired-end sequencing of the libraries was performed with 100 bp reads on an Illumina HiSeq2000. Raw data were processed with SOAPnuke, discarding reads with adapters, uncalled bases, mean Phred below 15, or no exact constant-primer or identifier match. High-quality paired reads were merged using COPE v1.2.5, and each unique nucleotide sequence was defined as a clonotype. MiTCR v1.1 was used to align the clonotypes against IMGT TRBV, TRBD and TRBJ reference segments. Only V-J combinations with frequency above 0.0001, covering approximately 99% of repertoires, were analysed. The TCS score was defined as the ratio of F50 (clonal expansion) to E x V (chaos), calculated using BLOSUM62-based TCRdist between CDR3 peptides within each V-J. Welch's t-statistics and random forest reduced 450 to 600 V-J features to roughly 13, which were used in a naive Bayes classifier (R e1071). Sample size was not statistically predetermined, and blinding of investigators to group allocation was not performed. The paper reports TCR Vbeta CDR3 sequencing of approximately 140 peripheral blood samples: approximately 41 ophthalmopathy, fewer than 85 hyperthyroidism and approximately 17 progressor patients.

This TCR was recovered from a man younger than 40 with Graves disease. Donor details come from another sample of the same person, matched by shared clones. Sequenced here: peripheral blood mononuclear cells (PBMCs), sampled at new diagnosis, from a patient treated with antithyroid drugs. The rearranged chain carries TRBV12-3 or TRBV12-4 and TRBJ2-1; 13 bases in the middle match TRBD2. The DNA sequence reads TGTGCCAGCAGTCCAGGGACTAGCGGGATCTCCTACAATGAGCAGTTCTTC. Translated, it gives CASSPGTSGISYNEQFF.